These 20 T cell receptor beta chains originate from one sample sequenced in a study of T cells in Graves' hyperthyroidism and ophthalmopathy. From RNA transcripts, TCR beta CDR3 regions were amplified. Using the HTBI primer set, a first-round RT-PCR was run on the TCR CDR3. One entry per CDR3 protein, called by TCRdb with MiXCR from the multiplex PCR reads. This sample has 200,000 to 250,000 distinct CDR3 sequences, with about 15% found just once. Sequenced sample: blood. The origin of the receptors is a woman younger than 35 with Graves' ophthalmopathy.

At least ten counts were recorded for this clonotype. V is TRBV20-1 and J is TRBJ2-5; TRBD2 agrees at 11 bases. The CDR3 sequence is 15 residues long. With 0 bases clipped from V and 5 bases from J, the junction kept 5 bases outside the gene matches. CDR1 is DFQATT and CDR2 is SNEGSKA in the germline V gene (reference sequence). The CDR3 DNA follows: TGCAGTGCTAGAGAACTAGCGGGAGATGTGGAGACCCAGTACTTC. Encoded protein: CSARELAGDVETQYF.

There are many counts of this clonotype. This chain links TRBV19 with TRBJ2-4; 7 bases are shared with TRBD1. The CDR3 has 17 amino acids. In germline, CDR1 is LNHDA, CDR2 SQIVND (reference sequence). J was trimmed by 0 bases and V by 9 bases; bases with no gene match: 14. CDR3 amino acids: CASSGTARAIAKNIQYF. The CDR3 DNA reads TGTGCCAGCTCGGGGACAGCCCGGGCCATAGCCAAAAACATTCAGTACTTC.

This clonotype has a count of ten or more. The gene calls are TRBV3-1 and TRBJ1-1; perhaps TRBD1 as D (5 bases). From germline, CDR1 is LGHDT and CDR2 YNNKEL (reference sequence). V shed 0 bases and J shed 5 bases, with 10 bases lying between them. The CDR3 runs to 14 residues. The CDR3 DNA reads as TGTGCCAGCAGCCAAGAAGGACATAGTACTGAAGCTTTCTTT. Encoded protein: CASSQEGHSTEAFF.

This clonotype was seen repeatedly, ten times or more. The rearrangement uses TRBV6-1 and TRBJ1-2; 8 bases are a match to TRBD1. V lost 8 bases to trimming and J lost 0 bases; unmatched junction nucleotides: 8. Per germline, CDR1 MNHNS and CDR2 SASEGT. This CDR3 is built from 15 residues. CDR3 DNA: TGTGCCAGCGCAGGGGGCTTTTTCGCTAACTATGGCTACACCTTC. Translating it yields CASAGGFFANYGYTF.

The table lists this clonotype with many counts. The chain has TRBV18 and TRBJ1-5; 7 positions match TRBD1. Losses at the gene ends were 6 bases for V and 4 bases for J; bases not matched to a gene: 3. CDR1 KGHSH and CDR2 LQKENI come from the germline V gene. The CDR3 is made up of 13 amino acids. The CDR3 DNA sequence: TGTGCCAGCTCTAAGGACAGGAATCAGCCCCAGCATTTT. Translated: CASSKDRNQPQHF.

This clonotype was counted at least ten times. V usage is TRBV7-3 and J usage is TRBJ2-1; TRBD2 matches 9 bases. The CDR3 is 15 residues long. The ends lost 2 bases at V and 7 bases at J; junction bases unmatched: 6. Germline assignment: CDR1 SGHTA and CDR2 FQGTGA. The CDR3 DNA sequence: TGTGCCAGCAGCTTAGGAGCGGGAGGTGCAAATGAGCAGTTCTTC. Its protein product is CASSLGAGGANEQFF.

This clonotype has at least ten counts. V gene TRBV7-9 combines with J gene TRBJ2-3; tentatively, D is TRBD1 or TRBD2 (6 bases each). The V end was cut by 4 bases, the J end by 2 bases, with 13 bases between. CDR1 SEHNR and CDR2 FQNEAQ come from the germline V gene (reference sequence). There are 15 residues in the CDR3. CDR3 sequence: CASSSRDKHTDTQYF. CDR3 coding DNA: TGTGCCAGCAGCTCGCGGGACAAGCACACAGATACGCAGTATTTT.

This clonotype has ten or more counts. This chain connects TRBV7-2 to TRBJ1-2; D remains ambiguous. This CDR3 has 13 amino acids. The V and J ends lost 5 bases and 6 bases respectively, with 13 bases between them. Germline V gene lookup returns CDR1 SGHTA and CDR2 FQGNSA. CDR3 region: CASSPGRHHGYTF. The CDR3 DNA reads TGTGCCAGCAGCCCGGGGAGACATCATGGCTACACCTTC.

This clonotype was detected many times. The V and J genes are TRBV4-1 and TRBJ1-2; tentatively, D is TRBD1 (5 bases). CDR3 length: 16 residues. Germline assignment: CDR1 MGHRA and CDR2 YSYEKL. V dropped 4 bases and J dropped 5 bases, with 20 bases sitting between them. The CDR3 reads CASSRGPREVLYGYTF. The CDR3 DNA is TGCGCCAGCAGCCGGGGACCCAGAGAAGTGCTTTATGGCTACACCTTC.

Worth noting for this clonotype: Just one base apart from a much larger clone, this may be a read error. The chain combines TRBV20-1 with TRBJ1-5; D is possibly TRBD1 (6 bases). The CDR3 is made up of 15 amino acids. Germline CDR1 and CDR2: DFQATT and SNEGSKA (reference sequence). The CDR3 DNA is TGCAGTGCTAGAGATCAAGGAGGGGGGTACCAGCCCCAGCGTTTT. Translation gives CSARDQGGGYQPQRF.

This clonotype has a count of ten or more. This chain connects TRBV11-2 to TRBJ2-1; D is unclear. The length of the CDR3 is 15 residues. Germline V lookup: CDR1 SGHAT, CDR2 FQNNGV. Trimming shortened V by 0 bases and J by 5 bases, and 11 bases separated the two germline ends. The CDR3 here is CASSLESGFNNEQFF. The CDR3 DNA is TGTGCCAGCAGCTTAGAATCCGGGTTTAACAATGAGCAGTTCTTC.

Written as DNA, the CDR3 is TGTGCCAGCAGCCGCCGGCAGTATAATGAAGCTTTCTTT. Protein product: CASSRRQYNEAFF. This chain uses TRBV3-1 with TRBJ1-1; D unclear. Germline lookup yields CDR1 LGHDT and CDR2 YNNKEL (reference sequence). This CDR3 spans 13 amino acids. V was cut by 4 bases and J by 7 bases, with 13 bases left in between. Filled out from reference TRBV3-1 and TRBJ1-1, the complete variable domain reads DTAVSQTPKYLVTQMGNDKSIKCEQNLGHDTMYWYKQDSKKFLKIMFSYNNKELIINETVPNRFSPKSPDKAHLNLHINSLELGDSAVYFCASSRRQYNEAFFGQGTRLTVV.

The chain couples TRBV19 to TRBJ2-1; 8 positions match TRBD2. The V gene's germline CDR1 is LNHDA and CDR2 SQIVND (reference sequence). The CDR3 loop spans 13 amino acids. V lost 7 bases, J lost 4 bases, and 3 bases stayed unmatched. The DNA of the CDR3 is TGTGCCAGTATGGCTAGCGGGTACAATGAGCAGTTCTTC. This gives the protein CASMASGYNEQFF. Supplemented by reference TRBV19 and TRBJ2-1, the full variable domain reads DGGITQSPKYLFRKEGQNVTLSCEQNLNHDAMYWYRQDPGQGLRLIYYSQIVNDFQKGDIAEGYSVSREKKESFPLTVTSAQKNPTAFYLCASMASGYNEQFFGPGTRLTVL.

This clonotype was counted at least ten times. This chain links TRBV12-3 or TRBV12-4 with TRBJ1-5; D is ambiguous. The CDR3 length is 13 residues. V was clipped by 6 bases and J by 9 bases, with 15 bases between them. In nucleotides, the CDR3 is TGTGCCAGCAGCCCACTCATATCGTCGCCCCAGCATTTT. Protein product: CASSPLISSPQHF.

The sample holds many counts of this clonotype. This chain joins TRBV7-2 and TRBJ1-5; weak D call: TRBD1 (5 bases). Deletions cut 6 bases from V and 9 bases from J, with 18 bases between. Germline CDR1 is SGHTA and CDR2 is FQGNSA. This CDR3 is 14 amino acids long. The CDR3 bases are TGTGCCAGCAGAGAAACAAGGGGAGCCGGGCCCCAGCATTTT. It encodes CASRETRGAGPQHF.

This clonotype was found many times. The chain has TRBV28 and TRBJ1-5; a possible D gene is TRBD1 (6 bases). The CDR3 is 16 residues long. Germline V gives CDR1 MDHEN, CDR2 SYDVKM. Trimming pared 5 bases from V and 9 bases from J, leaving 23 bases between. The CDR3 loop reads CASSGTGTPLQWPQHF. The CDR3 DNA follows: TGTGCCAGCAGTGGAACCGGGACACCGCTTCAGTGGCCCCAGCATTTT.

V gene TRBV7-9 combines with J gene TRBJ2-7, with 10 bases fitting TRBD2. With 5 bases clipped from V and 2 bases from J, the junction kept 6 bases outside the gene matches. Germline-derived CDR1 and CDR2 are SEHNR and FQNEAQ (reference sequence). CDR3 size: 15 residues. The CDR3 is CASSRKAGGPYEQYF. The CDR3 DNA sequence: TGTGCCAGCAGCCGCAAAGCGGGGGGGCCCTACGAGCAGTACTTC.

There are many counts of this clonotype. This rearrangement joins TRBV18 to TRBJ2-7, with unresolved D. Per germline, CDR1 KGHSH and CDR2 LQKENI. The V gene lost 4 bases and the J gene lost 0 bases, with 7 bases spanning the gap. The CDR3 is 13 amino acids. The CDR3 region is CASSRSNSYEQYF. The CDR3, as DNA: TGTGCCAGCTCACGGAGCAACTCCTACGAGCAGTACTTC.

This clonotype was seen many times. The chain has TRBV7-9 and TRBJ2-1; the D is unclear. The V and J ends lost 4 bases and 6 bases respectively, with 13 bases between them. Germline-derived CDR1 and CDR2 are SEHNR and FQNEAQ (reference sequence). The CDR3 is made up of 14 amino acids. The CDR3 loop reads CASSSPARFNEQFF. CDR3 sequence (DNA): TGTGCCAGCAGCTCCCCGGCTAGATTCAATGAGCAGTTCTTC.

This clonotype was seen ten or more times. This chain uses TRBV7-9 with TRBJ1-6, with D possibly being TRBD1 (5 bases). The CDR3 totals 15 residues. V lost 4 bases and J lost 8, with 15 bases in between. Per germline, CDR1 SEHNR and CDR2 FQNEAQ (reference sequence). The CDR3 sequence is CASSSGGASYSPLHF. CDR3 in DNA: TGTGCCAGCAGCTCCGGAGGGGCGAGTTATTCACCCCTCCACTTT.